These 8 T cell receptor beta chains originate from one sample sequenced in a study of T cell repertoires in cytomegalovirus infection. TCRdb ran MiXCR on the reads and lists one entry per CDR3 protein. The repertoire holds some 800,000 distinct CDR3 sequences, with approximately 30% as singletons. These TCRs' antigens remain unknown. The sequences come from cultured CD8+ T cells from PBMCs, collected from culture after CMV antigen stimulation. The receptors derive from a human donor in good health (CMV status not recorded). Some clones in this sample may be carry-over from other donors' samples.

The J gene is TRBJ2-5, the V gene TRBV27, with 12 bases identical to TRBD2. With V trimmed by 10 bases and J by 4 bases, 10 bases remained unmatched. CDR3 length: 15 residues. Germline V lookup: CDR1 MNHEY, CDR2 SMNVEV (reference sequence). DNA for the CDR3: TGTGCCACCGAGCCTCGGGGACTAGCGGGAGAGACCCAGTACTTC. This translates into CATEPRGLAGETQYF.

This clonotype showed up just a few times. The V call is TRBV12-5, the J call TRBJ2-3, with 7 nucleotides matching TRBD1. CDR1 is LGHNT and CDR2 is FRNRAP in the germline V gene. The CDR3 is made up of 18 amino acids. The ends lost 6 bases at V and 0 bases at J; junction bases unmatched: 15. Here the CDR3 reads CASGLTFITGASTDTQYF. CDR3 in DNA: TGTGCTAGTGGCCTGACTTTTATTACAGGGGCTAGCACAGATACGCAGTATTTT.

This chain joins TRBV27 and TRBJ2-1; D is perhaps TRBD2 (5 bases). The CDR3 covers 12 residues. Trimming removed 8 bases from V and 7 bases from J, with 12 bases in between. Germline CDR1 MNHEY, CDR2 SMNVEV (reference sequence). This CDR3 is CASRKWENEQFF. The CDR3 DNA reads TGTGCCAGCCGGAAGTGGGAGAATGAGCAGTTCTTC.

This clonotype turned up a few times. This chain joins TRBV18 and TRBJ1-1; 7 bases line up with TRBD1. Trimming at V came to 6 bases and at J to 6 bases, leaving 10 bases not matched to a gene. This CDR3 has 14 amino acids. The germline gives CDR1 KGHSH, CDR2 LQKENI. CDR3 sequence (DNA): TGTGCCAGCTCCCCGACAGGGTATTATCCTGAAGCTTTCTTT. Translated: CASSPTGYYPEAFF.

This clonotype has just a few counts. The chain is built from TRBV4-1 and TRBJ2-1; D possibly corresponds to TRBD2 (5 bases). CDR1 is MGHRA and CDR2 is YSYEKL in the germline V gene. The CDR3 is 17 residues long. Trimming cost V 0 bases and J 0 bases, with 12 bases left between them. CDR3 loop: CASSQEEASSSYNEQFF. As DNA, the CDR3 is TGCGCCAGCAGCCAAGAGGAGGCTAGCAGCTCCTACAATGAGCAGTTCTTC.

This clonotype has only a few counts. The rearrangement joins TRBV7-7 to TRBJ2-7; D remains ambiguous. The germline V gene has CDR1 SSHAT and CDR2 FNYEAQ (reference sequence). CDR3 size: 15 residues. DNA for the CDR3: TGTGCTAGCAGCCAACCGTCCGGGCTCCTCTACGAGCAGTACGTC. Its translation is CASSQPSGLLYEQYV.

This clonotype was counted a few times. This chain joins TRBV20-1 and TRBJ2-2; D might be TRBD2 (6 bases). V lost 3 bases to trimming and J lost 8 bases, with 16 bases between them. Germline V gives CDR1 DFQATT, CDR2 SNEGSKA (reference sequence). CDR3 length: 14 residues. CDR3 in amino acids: CSASSLRDGGELFF. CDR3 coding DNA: TGCAGTGCTAGTTCCCTGCGGGACGGAGGGGAGCTGTTTTTT.

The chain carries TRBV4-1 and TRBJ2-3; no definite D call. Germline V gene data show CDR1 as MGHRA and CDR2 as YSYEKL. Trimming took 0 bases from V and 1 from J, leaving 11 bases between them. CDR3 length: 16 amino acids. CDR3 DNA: TGCGCCAGCAGCCAAGAAGGTCCAGCCCGCACAGATACGCAGTATTTT. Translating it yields CASSQEGPARTDTQYF.